This is a list of T cell receptor beta chains from one sample in a study of OX40 agonist ivuxolimab in advanced cancers. Repertoires were generated with immunoSEQ multiplex PCR, while TCRdb's copy carries only in-frame clones and drops some. The sample has about 36,000 clones; around 77% are singletons. This specimen was CD4+ or CD8+ T cells sorted from blood, taken in a trial of the OX40 agonist ivuxolimab. These receptors all stem from an adult with an advanced solid tumor such as melanoma, head and neck, liver or kidney cancer. The CDR3 runs from the conserved cysteine through the conserved F or W. D genes are given only for firm matches. Not every row has a clone size; where given, it reads once, few, many or a size class.

D	J	size	V	DNA	CDR3
.	TRBJ1-2	many	TRBV7-8	TGTGCCAGCAGCTTAGGCGTGGCTAACTATGGCTACACCTTC	CASSLGVANYGYTF
.	TRBJ2-7	.	TRBV5-1	TGCGCCAGCAGCTTTGACCCTTCCTACGAGCAGTACTTC	CASSFDPSYEQYF
.	TRBJ1-6	.	TRBV30	TGTGCCTGGAGTGTACTCGGCGGTCTTAGGTCACCCCTCCACTTT	CAWSVLGGLRSPLHF
.	TRBJ2-3	once	TRBV19	TGTGCCAGTAGTCTGGCGGGTAGCACAGATACGCAGTATTTT	CASSLAGSTDTQYF
TRBD1	TRBJ1-2	.	TRBV6-5	TGTGCCAGCAGTTACGTAGGGACAGGCGATGGCTACACCTTC	CASSYVGTGDGYTF
.	TRBJ1-1	.	TRBV30	TGTGCCTGGAGCCACAACCTTGGGGGATATACTGAAGCTTTCTTT	CAWSHNLGGYTEAFF
TRBD1	TRBJ2-2	.	TRBV19	TGTGCCAGTATACGTCGTGCGGACAGGGTCGCCGGGGAGCTGTTTTTT	CASIRRADRVAGELFF
.	TRBJ1-2	.	TRBV27	TGTGCCAGCAGTTCCACATGGAACTATGGCTACACCTTC	CASSSTWNYGYTF
.	TRBJ1-2	.	TRBV4-1	TGCGCCGCCCGGAGGGAAAGCTACACCTTC	CAARRESYTF
.	TRBJ1-2	.	TRBV6-5	TGTGCCAGCAGTACACCGACAGTCTATGGCTACACCTTC	CASSTPTVYGYTF
.	TRBJ1-2	.	TRBV19	TGTGCCAGTAGTTCAACCGGGACCCAAAACTATGGCTACACCTTC	CASSSTGTQNYGYTF